Sequencing of this TCR beta chain was carried out in a study of blood T cell repertoires in COVID-19. Study in general: Spain, Italy and the United States supplied samples that represented acute and convalescent COVID-19. T cells, B-cell-depleted T cells, or PBMCs supplied cDNA or gDNA.

Participants came from about two dozen US areas, aged roughly 18 to 89 years. Before being deemed recovered, Cohort 3 donors had two negative PCRs, clearance, or symptom resolution. Data came from immunoSEQ multiplex PCR; TCRdb stores just in-frame clones and leaves some out. The sample records 110,000 to 150,000 clones, around four fifths being singletons. Germline CDR1 and CDR2: SGHNT and YYREEE (reference sequence). Trimming pared 4 bases from V and 8 bases from J, leaving 18 bases between. The CDR3 is made up of 15 amino acids. The sample taken for sequencing was PBMCs or T cells enriched from blood (not recorded which). This receptor was identified in a woman aged 50 to 65 who had recovered from COVID-19. This chain joins TRBV5-4 and TRBJ1-4; D ambiguous. The CDR3 DNA is TGTGCCAGCAGCGCACAGTCCGCCGGCGAGGAAAAACTGTTTTTT. The encoded protein is CASSAQSAGEEKLFF.